This entry features one T cell receptor (beta chain) sequence. The antigen remains unidentified. This entry belongs to a study of blood T cells in healthy people across ages. About the research overall: Template-switching capture recovered about one barcoded beta molecule per two T cells. Overall study findings and caveats: Using unsorted PBMCs precluded a conclusive naive versus antigen-experienced comparison. In these data, TCR beta diversity tracked strongly with naive T cell percentage. In long-lived donors, naive CD4+ cell counts and diversity exceeded those of aged donors.

This CDR3 has 12 residues. The V end lost 6 bases, the J end lost 6 bases, and 12 bases lay between the germline ends. Germline CDR1 DFQATT, CDR2 SNEGSKA (reference sequence). Primers used in a second PCR of about 6 to 12 cycles were a sample-barcoded 5' primer and a J-beta primer mix. TCRdb itself ran the 5' RACE reads through MiXCR, one entry per CDR3 protein. The top ten clones hold about 38% of a sample with 750,000 to 950,000 distinct CDR3 sequences, around half of them seen once. The receptor was derived from a man of 80 years or more in good health. The chain recombines TRBV20-1 with TRBJ2-1, with a possible D match to TRBD2 (6 bases). The sample comprised blood. The CDR3: CSATPTSNEQFF. CDR3 in DNA: TGCAGTGCCACCCCGACTAGCAATGAGCAGTTCTTC.